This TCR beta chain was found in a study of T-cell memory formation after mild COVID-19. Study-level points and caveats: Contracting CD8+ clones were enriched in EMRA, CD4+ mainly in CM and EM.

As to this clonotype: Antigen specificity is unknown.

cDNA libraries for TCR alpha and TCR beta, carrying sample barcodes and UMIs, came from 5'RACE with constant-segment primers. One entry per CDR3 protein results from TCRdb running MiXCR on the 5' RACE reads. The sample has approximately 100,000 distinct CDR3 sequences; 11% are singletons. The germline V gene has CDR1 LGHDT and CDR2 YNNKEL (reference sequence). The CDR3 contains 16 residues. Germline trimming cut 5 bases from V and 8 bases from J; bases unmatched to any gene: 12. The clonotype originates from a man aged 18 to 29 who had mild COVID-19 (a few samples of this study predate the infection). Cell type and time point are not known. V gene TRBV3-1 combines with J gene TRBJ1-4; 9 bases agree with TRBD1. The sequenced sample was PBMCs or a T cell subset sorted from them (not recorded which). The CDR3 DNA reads TGTGCCAGCAGCGGGCGACCCGGGACAGGGAGCGAAAAACTGTTTTTT. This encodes CASSGRPGTGSEKLFF.